A single sample gave rise to the 7 T cell receptor beta chains below, sequenced in a study of CD8 T cells in ankylosing spondylitis. TCRdb ran MiXCR on the 5' RACE reads and lists one entry per CDR3 protein. Here the sample spans about 260,000 distinct CDR3 sequences, 24% being singletons. Material for sequencing was blood, either unsorted or a sorted T cell fraction (not recorded which). The source is a male donor with ankylosing spondylitis or in good health (not recorded which).

This clonotype was seen more than once but under ten times. V and J are TRBV25-1 and TRBJ2-5; perhaps D is TRBD1 or TRBD2 (6 bases each). V was cut by 3 bases and J by 6 bases, with 14 bases left in between. The CDR3 runs 14 residues. Germline lookup yields CDR1 MGHDK and CDR2 SYGVNS. The CDR3 region is CASSDLGGSKTQYF. DNA for the CDR3: TGTGCCAGCAGTGATTTGGGGGGCTCAAAGACCCAGTACTTC. The whole variable domain, remainder taken from reference TRBV25-1 and TRBJ2-5, is EADIYQTPRYLVIGTGKKITLECSQTMGHDKMYWYQQDPGMELHLIHYSYGVNSTEKGDLSSESTVSRIRTEHFPLTLESARPSHTSQYLCASSDLGGSKTQYFGPGTRLLVL.

This clonotype was detected ten times or more. The J gene is TRBJ1-6, the V gene TRBV12-3 or TRBV12-4; D is unclear. The length of the CDR3 is 14 residues. Trimming removed 8 bases at V and 4 bases at J, with 12 bases between. The CDR3 reads CASHLTGYNSPLHF. CDR3 coding DNA: TGTGCCAGCCACTTGACGGGGTATAATTCACCCCTCCACTTT.

The table lists this clonotype with many counts. The gene calls are TRBV6-5 and TRBJ1-1; the D is unclear. CDR1 is MNHEY and CDR2 is SVGAGI in the germline V gene. V shed 2 bases and J shed 1 base, with 2 bases lying between them. The CDR3 is made up of 12 amino acids. DNA of the CDR3: TGTGCCAGCAGTTACAGGAACACTGAAGCTTTCTTT. Protein: CASSYRNTEAFF.

This clonotype was seen at least ten times. The V and J genes are TRBV20-1 and TRBJ1-6; D not resolved. Trimming stripped 3 bases from V and 2 bases from J, with 11 bases between. Germline V gene data show CDR1 as DFQATT and CDR2 as SNEGSKA (reference sequence). The CDR3 has 15 amino acids. Here the CDR3 reads CSASIGSPYNSPLHF. Written as DNA, the CDR3 is TGCAGTGCTAGCATCGGTAGTCCCTATAATTCACCCCTCCACTTT.

The chain carries TRBV6-5 and TRBJ2-7; D is perhaps TRBD1 (7 bases). The CDR3 runs to 15 residues. CDR1 is MNHEY, CDR2 SVGAGI, per germline. Trimming stripped 2 bases from V and 1 base from J, with 12 bases between. The CDR3 sequence: CASSYAAGQSYEQYF. As DNA, the CDR3 is TGTGCCAGCAGTTACGCCGCGGGACAGTCCTACGAGCAGTACTTC.

This clonotype has ten or more counts. The rearrangement joins TRBV12-3 or TRBV12-4 to TRBJ1-6; TRBD1 agrees at 8 bases. The CDR3 runs 14 residues. V trimming: 9 bases; J trimming: 3 bases; junction bases outside the gene matches: 4. The CDR3 reads CASSGQGYNSPLHF. The CDR3 DNA follows: TGTGCCAGTTCCGGACAGGGCTATAATTCACCCCTCCACTTT.

V gene TRBV2 combines with J gene TRBJ2-4, with D uncertain. The germline gives CDR1 SNHLY, CDR2 FYNNEI. CDR3 length: 13 residues. V shed 8 bases and J shed 7 bases, with 15 bases lying between them. The CDR3 sequence: CASSLLGGNIQYF. The CDR3 DNA is TGTGCCAGCTCTCTTCTGGGTGGGAACATTCAGTACTTC.